Listed here are 5 T cell receptor beta chains from one sample, sequenced in a study of CD8 T cells in Susac syndrome. Random hexamers were used to reverse transcribe the RNA input (0.5 to 1 ug). TCRdb reanalysed the immunoSEQ multiplex PCR reads using MiXCR and keeps one entry per CDR3 protein. The table has around 170,000 distinct CDR3 sequences, 90% to 95% seen once; the top ten hold roughly 0.12%. The sequencing sample was made of CD4+ T cells from PBMCs. The receptors here all came from a human donor with Susac syndrome.

J is TRBJ2-1 and V is TRBV13, with D perhaps matching TRBD1 (6 bases). Trimming took 4 bases from V and 0 from J, leaving 13 bases between them. There are 16 residues in the CDR3. CDR1 and CDR2 (germline): PRHDT, FYEKMQ (reference sequence). The CDR3 bases are TGTGCCAGCAGCTCACTATACAGGGTCTCCTACAATGAGCAGTTCTTC. It translates to CASSSLYRVSYNEQFF.

The chain is built from TRBV21-1 and TRBJ2-5; TRBD1, the table's D call, lacks a check against the DNA. TRBV21-1 is a pseudogene segment. The CDR3 is 15 residues long. The CDR3 region has the DNA TGTGCCAGCAGCAGGCGACAGGGGGCCCCAGAGACCCAGTACTTC. Translated: CASSRRQGAPETQYF.

This clonotype showed up just once. This chain joins TRBV20-1 and TRBJ1-2; 10 bases align to TRBD1. The V segment lost 0 bases and the J segment 8 bases; nucleotides outside the gene matches: 9. Germline-derived CDR1 and CDR2 are DFQATT and SNEGSKA (reference sequence). The CDR3 totals 15 residues. The CDR3 sequence is CSARERTGGGQGYTF. The CDR3 region has the DNA TGCAGTGCTAGAGAGAGGACAGGGGGAGGTCAGGGCTACACCTTC.

The chain employs TRBV20-1 and TRBJ2-5; D call uncertain. Per germline, CDR1 DFQATT and CDR2 SNEGSKA (reference sequence). The CDR3 consists of 12 residues. Trimming left V 5 bases short and J 1 base short, with 8 bases between. This CDR3 reads CSARAPQETQYF. The CDR3 bases are TGCAGTGCTCGGGCCCCCCAAGAGACCCAGTACTTC.

This chain connects TRBV7-9 to TRBJ1-1, with 7 bases lining up with TRBD1. CDR3 length: 13 residues. Trimming cost V 5 bases and J 5 bases; bases outside gene matches: 5. Germline V CDR1 and CDR2: SEHNR, FQNEAQ (reference sequence). The CDR3 DNA reads TGTGCCAGCAGCGCCACAGGGGCTACTGAAGCTTTCTTT. Its translation: CASSATGATEAFF.